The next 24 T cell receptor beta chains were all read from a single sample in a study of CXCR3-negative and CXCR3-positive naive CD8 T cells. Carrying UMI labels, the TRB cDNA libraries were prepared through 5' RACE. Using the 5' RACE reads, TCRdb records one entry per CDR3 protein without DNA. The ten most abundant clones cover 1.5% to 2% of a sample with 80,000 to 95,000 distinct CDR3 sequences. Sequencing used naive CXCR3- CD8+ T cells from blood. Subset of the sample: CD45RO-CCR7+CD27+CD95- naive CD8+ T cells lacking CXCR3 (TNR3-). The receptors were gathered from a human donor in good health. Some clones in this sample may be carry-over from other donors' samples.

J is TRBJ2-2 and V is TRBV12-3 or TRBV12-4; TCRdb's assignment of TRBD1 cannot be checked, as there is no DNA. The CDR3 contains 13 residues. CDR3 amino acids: CASSLSRTVIAIF.

The CDR3 sequence is CSVLMIRDMGRGEQYF. The rearrangement joins TRBV29-1 to TRBJ2-7; TCRdb proposes TRBD1, but this gene call is untestable without DNA. The CDR3 loop spans 16 amino acids. CDR1 SQVTM and CDR2 ANQGSEA come from the germline V gene.

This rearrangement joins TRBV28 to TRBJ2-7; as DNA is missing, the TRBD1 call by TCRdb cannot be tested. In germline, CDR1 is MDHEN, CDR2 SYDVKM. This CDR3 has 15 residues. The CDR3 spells CASSLSPTGTYEQYF.

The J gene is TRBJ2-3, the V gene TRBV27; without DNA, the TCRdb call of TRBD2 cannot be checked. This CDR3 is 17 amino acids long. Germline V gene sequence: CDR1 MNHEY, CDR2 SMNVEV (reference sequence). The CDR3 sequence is CASRDPRLAGGSDTQYF.

The CDR3 is CSATPRGVVQPQHF. The chain recombines TRBV20-1 with TRBJ1-5; TCRdb's D call, TRBD1, is unchecked because there is no DNA. This CDR3 spans 14 amino acids. Germline CDR1 reads DFQATT; CDR2 reads SNEGSKA (reference sequence).

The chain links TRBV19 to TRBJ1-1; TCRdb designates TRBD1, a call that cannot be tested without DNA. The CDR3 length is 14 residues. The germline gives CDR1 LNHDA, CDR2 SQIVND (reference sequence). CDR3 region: CASSAGQGISSAFF.

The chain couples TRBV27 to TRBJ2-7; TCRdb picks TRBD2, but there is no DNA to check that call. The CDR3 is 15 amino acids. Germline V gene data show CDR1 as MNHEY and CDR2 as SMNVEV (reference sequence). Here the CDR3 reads CASSFGLAGTYEQYF.

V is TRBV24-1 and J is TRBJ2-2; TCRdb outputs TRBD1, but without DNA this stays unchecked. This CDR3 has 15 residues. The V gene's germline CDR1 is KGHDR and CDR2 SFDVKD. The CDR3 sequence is CATSEGDRDTGELFF.

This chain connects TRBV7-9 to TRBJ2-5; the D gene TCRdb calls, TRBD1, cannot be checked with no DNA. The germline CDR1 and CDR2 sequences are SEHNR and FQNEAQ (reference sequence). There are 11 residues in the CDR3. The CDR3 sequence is CASSPPPTQYF.

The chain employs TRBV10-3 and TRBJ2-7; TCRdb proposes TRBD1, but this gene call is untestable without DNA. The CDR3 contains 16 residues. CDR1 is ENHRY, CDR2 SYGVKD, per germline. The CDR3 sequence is CAISESETGPSYEQYF.

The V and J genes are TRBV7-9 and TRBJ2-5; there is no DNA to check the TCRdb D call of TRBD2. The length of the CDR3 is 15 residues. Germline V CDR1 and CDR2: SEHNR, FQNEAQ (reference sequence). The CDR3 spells CASSRPAGIQETQYF.

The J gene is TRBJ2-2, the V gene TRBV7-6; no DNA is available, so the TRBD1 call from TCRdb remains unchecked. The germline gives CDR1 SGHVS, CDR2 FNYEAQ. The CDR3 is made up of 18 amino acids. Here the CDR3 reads CASSHDPGGAANTGELFF.

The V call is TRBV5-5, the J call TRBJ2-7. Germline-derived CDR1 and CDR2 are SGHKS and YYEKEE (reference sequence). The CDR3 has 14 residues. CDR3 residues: CASSLDRGYYEQYF.

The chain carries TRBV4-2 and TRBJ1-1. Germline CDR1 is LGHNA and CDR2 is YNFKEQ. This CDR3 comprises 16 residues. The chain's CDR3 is CASSQGVGGSYTEAFF.

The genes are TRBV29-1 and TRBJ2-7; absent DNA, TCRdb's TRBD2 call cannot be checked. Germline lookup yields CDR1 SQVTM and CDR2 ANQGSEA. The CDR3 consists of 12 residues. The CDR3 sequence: CSVAGSRAEQYF.

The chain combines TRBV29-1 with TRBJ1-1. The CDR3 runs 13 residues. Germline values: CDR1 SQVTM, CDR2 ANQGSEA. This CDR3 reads CSVEVSGLSEAFF. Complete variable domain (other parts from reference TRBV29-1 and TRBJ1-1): SAVISQKPSRDICQRGTSLTIQCQVDSQVTMMFWYRQQPGQSLTLIATANQGSEATYESGFVIDKFPISRPNLTFSTLTVSNMSPEDSSIYLCSVEVSGLSEAFFGQGTRLTVV.

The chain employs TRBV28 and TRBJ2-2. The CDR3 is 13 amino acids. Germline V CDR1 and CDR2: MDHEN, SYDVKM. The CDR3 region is CASSLASTGELFF.

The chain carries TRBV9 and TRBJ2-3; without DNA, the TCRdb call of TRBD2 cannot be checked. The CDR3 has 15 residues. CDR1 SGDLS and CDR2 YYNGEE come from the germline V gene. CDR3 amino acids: CASSVYSGGTDTQYF.

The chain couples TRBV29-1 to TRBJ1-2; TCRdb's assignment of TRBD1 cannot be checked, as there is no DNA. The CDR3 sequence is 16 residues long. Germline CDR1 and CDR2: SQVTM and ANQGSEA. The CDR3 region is CSVEGGQGARWDGYTF.

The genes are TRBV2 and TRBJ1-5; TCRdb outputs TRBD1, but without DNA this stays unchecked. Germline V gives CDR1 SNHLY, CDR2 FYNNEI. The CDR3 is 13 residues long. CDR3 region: CASSKTGVRTQHF. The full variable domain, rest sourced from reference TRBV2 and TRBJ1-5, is EPEVTQTPSHQVTQMGQEVILRCVPISNHLYFYWYRQILGQKVEFLVSFYNNEISEKSEIFDDQFSVERPDGSNFTLKIRSTKLEDSAMYFCASSKTGVRTQHFGDGTRLSIL.

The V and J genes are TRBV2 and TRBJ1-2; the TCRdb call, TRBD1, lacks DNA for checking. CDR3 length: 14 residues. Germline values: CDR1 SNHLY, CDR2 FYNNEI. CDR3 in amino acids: CASSEGGGAYGYTF. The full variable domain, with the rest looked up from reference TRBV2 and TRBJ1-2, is EPEVTQTPSHQVTQMGQEVILRCVPISNHLYFYWYRQILGQKVEFLVSFYNNEISEKSEIFDDQFSVERPDGSNFTLKIRSTKLEDSAMYFCASSEGGGAYGYTFGSGTRLTVV.

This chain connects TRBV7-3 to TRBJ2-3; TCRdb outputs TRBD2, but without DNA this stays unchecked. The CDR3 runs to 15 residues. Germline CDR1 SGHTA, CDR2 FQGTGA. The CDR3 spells CASSSGLAWADTQYF. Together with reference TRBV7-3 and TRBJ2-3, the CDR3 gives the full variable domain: GAGVSQTPSNKVTEKGKYVELRCDPISGHTALYWYRQSLGQGPEFLIYFQGTGAADDSGLPNDRFFAVRPEGSVSTLKIQRTERGDSAVYLCASSSGLAWADTQYFGPGTRLTVL.

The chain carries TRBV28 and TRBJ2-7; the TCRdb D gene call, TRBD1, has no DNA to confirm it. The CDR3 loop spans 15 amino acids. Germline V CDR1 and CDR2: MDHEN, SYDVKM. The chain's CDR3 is CASSPSGEGSYEQYF. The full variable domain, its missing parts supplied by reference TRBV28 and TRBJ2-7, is DVKVTQSSRYLVKRTGEKVFLECVQDMDHENMFWYRQDPGLGLRLIYFSYDVKMKEKGDIPEGYSVSREKKERFSLILESASTNQTSMYLCASSPSGEGSYEQYFGPGTRLTVT.

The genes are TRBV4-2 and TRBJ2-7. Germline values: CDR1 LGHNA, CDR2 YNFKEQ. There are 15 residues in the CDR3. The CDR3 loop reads CASSQDGGSSYEQYF.